This TCR beta chain was captured in a study of technical replicates of blood from a handful of donors. Libraries were prepared by immunoSEQ multiplex PCR; TCRdb keeps only in-frame clonotypes and omits some of them. The table lists fewer than 85,000 clones, roughly 94% of them singletons, with less than 0.3% in the top ten. Germline lookup yields CDR1 MNHNY and CDR2 SVGAGI (reference sequence). CDR3 size: 15 residues. V lost 3 bases, J lost 6 bases, and 8 bases stayed unmatched. Sequencing was done on a sample of T cells isolated from PBMCs. The TCR sequence derives from a human donor in good health. The chain carries TRBV6-6 and TRBJ1-1; 9 bases map to TRBD1. The CDR3 coding sequence is TGTGCCAGCAGTTATCCACAGGGGGCCCAATCTGAAGCTTTCTTT. It codes for CASSYPQGAQSEAFF.